A selection of T cell receptor beta chains follows, all from one sample in a study of OX40 agonist ivuxolimab in advanced cancers. The table came from immunoSEQ multiplex PCR; TCRdb's copy has only in-frame clones and leaves some out. This repertoire shows under 85,000 clones, about 90% found once; its top ten account for 2.5% to 3%. The specimen comprised CD4+ or CD8+ T cells sorted from blood, sampled in a trial of the OX40 agonist ivuxolimab. The receptors come from an adult with an advanced solid tumor such as melanoma, head and neck, liver or kidney cancer. CDR3s include the opening cysteine and the closing phenylalanine or tryptophan. D genes are given only for firm matches. Not all rows give a size; the values are once, few, many and, for expanded clones, a class.

clone size: few
CDR3 length: 15
D gene: -
V gene: TRBV6-1
J gene: TRBJ2-5
CDR3 protein: CASSGIQLNQETQYF
CDR3 DNA: TGTGCCAGCAGTGGAATACAGCTCAACCAAGAGACCCAGTACTTC

clone size: -
CDR3 length: 13
D gene: -
V gene: TRBV12-5
J gene: TRBJ2-5
CDR3 protein: CASGMTVQETQYF
CDR3 DNA: TGTGCTAGTGGTATGACTGTGCAAGAGACCCAGTACTTC

clone size: -
CDR3 length: 18
D gene: -
V gene: TRBV5-4
J gene: TRBJ1-1
CDR3 protein: CASSLGGANTPSFTEAFF
CDR3 DNA: TGTGCCAGCAGCTTAGGAGGGGCCAACACCCCCTCCTTCACTGAAGCTTTCTTT

clone size: -
CDR3 length: 13
D gene: -
V gene: TRBV7-9
J gene: TRBJ2-1
CDR3 protein: CASSLFATNEQFF
CDR3 DNA: TGTGCCAGCAGCTTATTTGCCACCAATGAGCAGTTCTTC

clone size: -
CDR3 length: 17
D gene: -
V gene: TRBV11-3
J gene: TRBJ2-7
CDR3 protein: CASSLGLTGGALDEQYF
CDR3 DNA: TGTGCCAGCAGTCTAGGCCTTACAGGAGGGGCCTTGGACGAGCAGTACTTC

clone size: -
CDR3 length: 15
D gene: TRBD1
V gene: TRBV2
J gene: TRBJ2-7
CDR3 protein: CASSYMGQGTDEQYF
CDR3 DNA: TGTGCCAGCAGTTACATGGGACAGGGTACTGACGAGCAGTACTTC

clone size: -
CDR3 length: 16
D gene: TRBD1
V gene: TRBV5-8
J gene: TRBJ1-3
CDR3 protein: CASSLTGTGIGNTIYF
CDR3 DNA: TGTGCCAGCAGCCTAACCGGGACAGGGATCGGAAACACCATATATTTT

clone size: -
CDR3 length: 14
D gene: TRBD1
V gene: TRBV6-6
J gene: TRBJ1-1
CDR3 protein: CASSRTGEWAEAFF
CDR3 DNA: TGTGCCAGCAGCCGGACAGGGGAGTGGGCTGAAGCTTTCTTT

clone size: -
CDR3 length: 18
D gene: -
V gene: TRBV27
J gene: TRBJ2-6
CDR3 protein: CASRLRWGANSGANVLTF
CDR3 DNA: TGTGCCAGCAGGCTGCGTTGGGGCGCCAACTCTGGGGCCAACGTCCTGACTTTC

clone size: -
CDR3 length: 13
D gene: -
V gene: TRBV6-1
J gene: TRBJ1-1
CDR3 protein: CASSDQGNTEAFF
CDR3 DNA: TGTGCCAGCAGTGACCAGGGAAACACTGAAGCTTTCTTT

clone size: -
CDR3 length: 15
D gene: TRBD2
V gene: TRBV4-1
J gene: TRBJ2-3
CDR3 protein: CASSQGAGVLDTQYF
CDR3 DNA: TGCGCCAGCAGCCAAGGTGCGGGAGTCTTAGATACGCAGTATTTT

clone size: few
CDR3 length: 15
D gene: TRBD1
V gene: TRBV6-5
J gene: TRBJ1-5
CDR3 protein: CASSYTGTGEQPQHF
CDR3 DNA: TGTGCCAGCAGTTACACAGGGACAGGGGAACAGCCCCAGCATTTT

clone size: -
CDR3 length: 14
D gene: -
V gene: TRBV28
J gene: TRBJ2-7
CDR3 protein: CASSLQDIRNEQYF
CDR3 DNA: TGTGCCAGCAGTTTACAAGACATTCGGAACGAGCAGTACTTC

clone size: -
CDR3 length: 13
D gene: TRBD1
V gene: TRBV30
J gene: TRBJ1-2
CDR3 protein: CAWSADRGYGYTF
CDR3 DNA: TGTGCCTGGAGTGCCGACAGGGGCTATGGCTACACCTTC

clone size: -
CDR3 length: 18
D gene: -
V gene: TRBV5-1
J gene: TRBJ2-5
CDR3 protein: CASSQKATDHTWEETQYF
CDR3 DNA: TGCGCCAGCAGCCAAAAAGCGACAGATCACACATGGGAGGAGACCCAGTACTTC